This TCR beta chain originates from a study of blood T cell repertoires in COVID-19. The length of the CDR3 is 12 residues. Trimming cost V 10 bases and J 6 bases; bases outside gene matches: 6. CDR1 and CDR2 (germline): ENHRY, SYGVKD. Using immunoSEQ multiplex PCR, the repertoire was profiled, and TCRdb retains in-frame clones only, with some absent. The sample shows about 200,000 clones, about nine tenths of them seen only once. The chain is built from TRBV10-3 and TRBJ2-1; TRBD2 aligns across 7 bases. Sequencing used peripheral blood. This sequence originates from a man between 60 and 70 years old who had recovered from COVID-19. The CDR3 loop reads CATGTTSNEQFF. CDR3 nucleotides: TGTGCCACCGGGACTACCAGCAATGAGCAGTTCTTC.